The clone carrying this T cell receptor beta chain has a single count. The authors combined about 200,000 CFSE-labeled responder cells with about 200,000 irradiated, violet-dye-labeled stimulator cells in plates. J gave up 4 bases and V 8 bases, and 12 bases lay outside the gene matches. The germline gives CDR1 SNHLY, CDR2 FYNNEI. The CDR3 extends over 15 amino acids. The sample is drawn from a study of graft-versus-host responses after intestinal transplantation. Libraries were prepared by immunoSEQ multiplex PCR; TCRdb keeps only in-frame clonotypes and omits some of them. The top ten clones hold 1.5% to 2% of a sample with some 19,000 clones, 40% to 50% of them seen once.

The V gene is TRBV2, the J gene TRBJ2-3; 7 bases are a match to TRBD1. This TCR came from a human patient who received an intestinal transplant. The sequencing used alloreactive CD8+ T cells from a mixed lymphocyte reaction culture, collected before intestinal transplant. The subset denotes: CFSE-low proliferating T cells sorted from roughly six-day pre-transplant mixed lymphocyte reaction (GvH or HvG direction). The CDR3 loop is CASGQDLGFPDTQYF. CDR3 DNA: TGTGCCAGCGGACAGGACCTCGGCTTCCCAGATACGCAGTATTTT.